This T cell receptor beta chain was found in a study of blood T cell repertoires in COVID-19. For the study at large: The United States, Italy and Spain supplied acute and convalescent COVID-19 samples. T cells, B-cell-depleted T cells, or PBMCs supplied cDNA or gDNA.

Study processing details: Reference gene primer amplification in the assay estimated nucleated cell counts. Profiled with immunoSEQ multiplex PCR; TCRdb holds only in-frame clones, not every one. The D gene and trimming were derived from the DNA, and the V and J assignments and clone size from that table. There are fewer than 150,000 clones in the sample; 84% occur only once, and 9.5% to 15% lies in the top ten. This clone was counted once. Looked up from germline, CDR1 is MNHEY and CDR2 is SVGAGI. V shed 11 bases and J shed 5 bases, with 11 bases lying between them. This CDR3 is 11 amino acids long. The J gene is TRBJ2-3, the V gene TRBV6-5, with D perhaps matching TRBD1 (6 bases). Specimen: peripheral blood. The clonotype originates from a human donor in a cohort sampled during active COVID-19. CDR3 sequence: CALYREDTQYF. CDR3 sequence (DNA): TGTGCCTTGTACAGGGAAGATACGCAGTATTTT.